This TCR beta chain was recovered during a study of blood T cell repertoires in COVID-19. Study context: Donors in the United States, Italy and Spain gave samples during acute or convalescent COVID-19. The cDNA or gDNA used as material had been derived from T cells, B-cell-depleted T cells, or PBMCs.

As handled by the study authors: Estimates of nucleated cell counts were drawn from the amplification of reference gene primers. Profiling relied on immunoSEQ multiplex PCR, and the TCRdb table lists in-frame clones only, not all of them. Clone size and V and J calls were adopted from that table, with D and trimming inferred from the DNA. This sample carries roughly 120,000 clones, less than 85% of them seen once, and the ten largest clones take 9.5% to 15%. The specimen was peripheral blood. The sequence was obtained from a woman aged 55-69 years with acute or convalescent COVID-19.

For the CDR3, the DNA is TGCAGTGCTAGTCCCGGGACAGCGGTTGAAGCTTTCTTT. This encodes CSASPGTAVEAFF. This chain links TRBV20-1 with TRBJ1-1, with 7 bases lining up with TRBD1. The V gene's germline CDR1 is DFQATT and CDR2 SNEGSKA (reference sequence). Trimming removed 3 bases from V and 7 bases from J; junction bases left unmatched: 8. The CDR3 spans 13 residues.